The entry below describes one TCR beta chain. The antigen is unknown. The germline V gene encodes CDR1 SGHVS and CDR2 FNYEAQ. The J segment lost 7 bases and the V segment lost 4 bases, leaving 12 bases of the junction unmatched. This CDR3 region has 15 residues. This specimen comes from a study of cytomegalovirus exposure and HLA in healthy donors. Study results and limitations: There were over 150 TCR beta chains listed as cytomegalovirus-associated. According to a subsequent analysis, TCR clusters identified in the first cohort showed a tendency to co-occur across the 120 validation repertoires.

Assay used: immunoSEQ multiplex PCR; TCRdb lists only in-frame clones, some missing. The sample lists roughly 150,000 clones; roughly 90% were seen once. V is TRBV7-6 and J is TRBJ2-7, with TRBD1 matching 8 bases. This TCR was sampled from a man aged 18-30 years in good health and CMV-seropositive. The sequenced sample was PBMCs. Here the CDR3 DNA reads TGTGCCAGCAGCTCCCTTGGACAGGGTCTTGGTGAGCAGTACTTC. It codes for CASSSLGQGLGEQYF.